This T cell receptor beta chain was sequenced during a study of identical twins. This clonotype has ten or more counts. TCRdb called the 5' RACE reads again in MiXCR, with one record for every CDR3 protein. This sample has approximately 300,000 distinct CDR3 sequences, with 9.5% found just once. Trimming at V came to 6 bases and at J to 0 bases, leaving 5 bases not matched to a gene. The CDR3 length is 13 residues. CDR1 and CDR2 (germline): DFQATT, SNEGSKA (reference sequence). A further study also used this sample, focusing on yellow fever vaccine responses in identical twins.

The sequenced sample consisted of CD8+ T cells sorted from blood. The clonotype was recovered from a woman in her late teens or twenties in good health. The chain recombines TRBV20-1 with TRBJ2-7, with TRBD2 matching over 7 bases. The CDR3 loop is CSASGGSSYEQYF. The CDR3 DNA reads TGCAGTGCCTCGGGCGGGAGCTCCTACGAGCAGTACTTC.